One and the same sample provided the 10 T cell receptor beta chains below, sequenced in a study of cytomegalovirus exposure and HLA in healthy donors. PCR primers comprised 60 Vbeta and 13 Jbeta primers. The repertoire was sequenced with immunoSEQ multiplex PCR; TCRdb's copy has only in-frame clones and lacks some. The sample comprises 55,000 to 70,000 clones, 74% of which are singletons, and approximately 12% rests with the top ten. The sequencing sample was made of PBMCs. These receptor sequences come from a woman in her fifties or sixties in good health and CMV-seropositive.

The chain has TRBV5-6 and TRBJ2-7, with D possibly matching TRBD1 (5 bases). Trimming pared 2 bases from V and 1 base from J, leaving 10 bases between. CDR1 and CDR2 from the germline V gene are SGHDT and YYEEEE. This CDR3 spans 14 amino acids. The DNA for the CDR3 is TGTGCCAGCAGCTTCCGGACAAGGTCCTACGAGCAGTACTTC. Residues: CASSFRTRSYEQYF.

DNA for the CDR3: TGTGCCAGCAGCCAAAGGGCGGGGGACCCCACCGGGGAGCTGTTTTTT. Translating it yields CASSQRAGDPTGELFF. This chain uses TRBV11-2 with TRBJ2-2, with 7 bases matching TRBD2. This CDR3 spans 16 amino acids. Trimming took 5 bases from V and 4 from J; bases not matched to a gene: 10. The germline V gene has CDR1 SGHAT and CDR2 FQNNGV.

V and J are TRBV7-2 and TRBJ2-1, with 8 nucleotides matching TRBD2. CDR3 length equals 16 residues. The ends lost 5 bases at V and 0 bases at J; junction bases unmatched: 6. The germline V gene has CDR1 SGHTA and CDR2 FQGNSA. The CDR3 sequence is CASSGLAGSSYNEQFF. The CDR3 coding sequence is TGTGCCAGCAGCGGATTAGCGGGAAGCTCCTACAATGAGCAGTTCTTC.

The rearrangement links TRBV25-1 to TRBJ2-2; 7 bases are shared with TRBD1. In germline, CDR1 is MGHDK, CDR2 SYGVNS. This CDR3 spans 14 amino acids. The J segment lost 3 bases and the V segment lost 6 bases, leaving 4 bases of the junction unmatched. DNA of the CDR3: TGTGCCAGCAGAAACAGGGGATACACCGGGGAGCTGTTTTTT. This codes for CASRNRGYTGELFF.

V and J are TRBV18 and TRBJ1-4; 10 bases agree with TRBD1. Germline values: CDR1 KGHSH, CDR2 LQKENI. The V gene end was trimmed by 4 bases and the J gene end by 8 bases; junction bases not matched to a gene: 4. The CDR3 contains 14 residues. The CDR3 DNA reads as TGTGCCAGCTCACGGGACAGGGGAGGCGAAAAACTGTTTTTT. Protein sequence: CASSRDRGGEKLFF.

The rearrangement uses TRBV4-1 and TRBJ1-1; D might be TRBD1 (5 bases). V was trimmed by 4 bases and J by 5 bases, leaving 14 bases between them. The CDR3 spans 14 residues. The V gene's germline CDR1 is MGHRA and CDR2 YSYEKL. CDR3 bases: TGCGCCAGCAGCCTCCGGGGGGAGGGTACTGAAGCTTTCTTT. Its protein is CASSLRGEGTEAFF.

V and J are TRBV4-1 and TRBJ1-5; 11 bases fit TRBD1. The CDR3 runs 16 residues. Germline CDR1 MGHRA, CDR2 YSYEKL. The V segment lost 4 bases and the J segment 5 bases; nucleotides outside the gene matches: 7. The CDR3 spells CASSLQGQGGDQPQHF. CDR3 in DNA: TGCGCCAGCAGCCTGCAGGGACAGGGGGGAGATCAGCCCCAGCATTTT.

This chain links TRBV7-9 with TRBJ2-1, with D perhaps TRBD2 (6 bases). Germline V gene lookup returns CDR1 SEHNR and CDR2 FQNEAQ (reference sequence). The CDR3 has 15 residues. With 3 bases removed from V and 8 bases from J, the gap between germline ends came to 17 bases. The CDR3 loop is CASSFGGWGEDEQFF. CDR3 DNA sequence: TGTGCCAGCAGCTTTGGTGGTTGGGGGGAAGATGAGCAGTTCTTC.

This chain connects TRBV13 to TRBJ2-1; 7 bases align to TRBD2. Germline V lookup: CDR1 PRHDT, CDR2 FYEKMQ (reference sequence). The J segment lost 9 bases and the V segment lost 5 bases, leaving 10 bases of the junction unmatched. This CDR3 has 14 residues. In DNA form, the CDR3 reads TGTGCCAGCAGCGCCGGGACTACTCTGGCTGAGCAGTTCTTC. It encodes CASSAGTTLAEQFF.

The rearrangement links TRBV6-5 to TRBJ1-2; 7 bases match TRBD1. The CDR3 contains 15 residues. The V and J ends lost 4 bases and 7 bases, in that order; junction bases with no gene match: 12. The germline CDR1 and CDR2 sequences are MNHEY and SVGAGI. The CDR3 DNA is TGTGCCAGCAGTTCTTCAGGGGGTAGGGTAGTTGGCTACACCTTC. Translated, it gives CASSSSGGRVVGYTF.